Below, 23 T cell receptor beta chains from the same sample are listed, as sequenced in a study of regulatory T cells in long-lasting Graves disease (dated by TCRdb to about 2021). Sample time point, as interpreted from the label and publication: newly diagnosed GD, antithyroid drugs for less than 3 months. For both TCR sequencing and RNA sequencing, RNA was extracted from PBMCs in TRIzol. Preparation of the library involved multiplex PCR. Sequencing relied on an Illumina HiSeq 4000. CDR3 regions were amplified by Arm-PCR with iRepertoire HTBI primers to construct TCR beta libraries. TCRdb trimmed the raw reads at Q25, called clones with MiXCR and kept productive beta chains. A single entry per CDR3 protein holds the most common genes and DNA from its merged rows. The sample data list about 370,000 distinct CDR3 sequences, and around 15% of these were observed just once. The biggest ten clones account for 20% to 25% of the sample.

The sample consisted of peripheral blood mononuclear cells (PBMCs), taken at new diagnosis, from a patient treated with antithyroid drugs. The receptors derive from a female donor with Graves disease.

The rearrangement links TRBV2 to TRBJ1-3; 9 positions agree with TRBD1. CDR1 SNHLY and CDR2 FYNNEI come from the germline V gene. There are 16 residues in the CDR3. V lost 8 bases, J lost 0 bases, and 8 bases stayed unmatched. For the CDR3, the DNA is TGTGCCAGCTCCGGGACAGGGAAGGTCTCTGGAAACACCATATATTTT. Translation gives CASSGTGKVSGNTIYF.

This clonotype was observed a few times. This chain links TRBV9 with TRBJ2-3, with 7 bases identical to TRBD2. Germline V CDR1 and CDR2: SGDLS, YYNGEE. The length of the CDR3 is 14 residues. V was pared by 2 bases and J by 6 bases, with 6 bases of the junction left unmatched. CDR3 bases: TGTGCCAGCAGCGTCTCCGGGGGGAGGGATACGCAGTATTTT. It encodes CASSVSGGRDTQYF.

This clonotype was detected many times. CDR3 region: CSALVFGPDRGTEAFF. The CDR3 DNA reads TGCAGTGCTCTCGTCTTCGGGCCGGACAGGGGCACTGAAGCTTTCTTT. The gene calls are TRBV20-1 and TRBJ1-1; 9 bases match TRBD1. V lost 5 bases to trimming and J lost 4 bases; unmatched junction nucleotides: 14. In germline, CDR1 is DFQATT, CDR2 SNEGSKA (reference sequence). The CDR3 has 16 amino acids.

This clonotype came up many times. The V and J genes are TRBV3-1 and TRBJ1-1, with 7 bases matching TRBD1. V was pared by 1 base and J by 4 bases, with 6 bases of the junction left unmatched. There are 15 residues in the CDR3. Germline CDR1 is LGHDT and CDR2 is YNNKEL (reference sequence). CDR3 DNA: TGTGCCAGCAGCCAAGCCTACAGGGGTATCACTGAAGCTTTCTTT. Protein product: CASSQAYRGITEAFF.

The rearrangement links TRBV7-3 to TRBJ2-4; D gene ambiguous. The germline V and J ends were trimmed by 6 bases and 1 base, with 7 bases remaining between them. CDR3 size: 13 residues. Germline assignment: CDR1 SGHTA and CDR2 FQGTGA. CDR3 bases: TGTGCCAGCAGTCTTAGTGCCAAAAACATTCAGTACTTC. As protein: CASSLSAKNIQYF. The full variable domain, completed using reference TRBV7-3 and TRBJ2-4, is GAGVSQTPSNKVTEKGKYVELRCDPISGHTALYWYRQSLGQGPEFLIYFQGTGAADDSGLPNDRFFAVRPEGSVSTLKIQRTERGDSAVYLCASSLSAKNIQYFGAGTRLSVL.

The genes are TRBV7-9 and TRBJ1-5; 8 bases match TRBD1. Trimming at V came to 5 bases and at J to 6 bases, leaving 3 bases not matched to a gene. The CDR3 length is 13 residues. Germline V gives CDR1 SEHNR, CDR2 FQNEAQ (reference sequence). The CDR3 region has the DNA TGTGCCAGCAGCCCGGACAGGGTTCAGCCCCAGCATTTT. Its protein product is CASSPDRVQPQHF.

Points on this clonotype: A read error may explain this, as a much larger clone is one base away. The CDR3 region is CASTDTDTQYF. CDR3 coding DNA: TGTGCCAGCACCGACACAGATACGCAGTATTTT. J is TRBJ2-3 and V is TRBV28; D is unclear. V lost 7 bases and J 2 bases, leaving 4 bases between the germline ends. The germline V gene encodes CDR1 MDHEN and CDR2 SYDVKM. This CDR3 is built from 11 residues.

This clonotype was picked up many times. The J gene is TRBJ2-2, the V gene TRBV7-2, with D possibly TRBD2 on 6 matching bases. The V gene's germline CDR1 is SGHTA and CDR2 FQGNSA. The CDR3 is made up of 16 amino acids. V lost 4 bases, J lost 1 base, and 13 bases lay in between. CDR3 region: CASSSTGARNTGELFF. The CDR3 DNA sequence: TGTGCCAGCAGCTCTACGGGAGCGCGGAACACCGGGGAGCTGTTTTTT.

A few counts support this clonotype. The V and J genes are TRBV11-2 and TRBJ2-1; D perhaps matches TRBD2 (5 bases). Trimming removed 3 bases from V and 5 bases from J, with 8 bases in between. The V gene's germline CDR1 is SGHAT and CDR2 FQNNGV. The CDR3 has 13 residues. The CDR3 region has the DNA TGTGCCAGCAGCTTTGGGAGTGACAATGAGCAGTTCTTC. Encoded protein: CASSFGSDNEQFF.

The rearrangement joins TRBV11-2 to TRBJ1-6, with 11 nucleotides matching TRBD1. The V gene's germline CDR1 is SGHAT and CDR2 FQNNGV. The CDR3 contains 15 residues. V dropped 4 bases and J dropped 11; count of bases not matched to a gene: 7. The DNA of the CDR3 is TGTGCCAGCAGCTCCCGGACAGGGGGCAGTCCACCCCTCCACTTT. This encodes CASSSRTGGSPPLHF.

This clonotype was observed many times. CDR3 region: CAWAPLAGAYEQYF. The CDR3 DNA follows: TGTGCCTGGGCGCCCCTAGCGGGGGCTTACGAGCAGTACTTC. The chain links TRBV30 to TRBJ2-7; TRBD2 matches 10 bases. The CDR3 extends over 14 amino acids. Per germline, CDR1 GTSNPN and CDR2 SVGIG (reference sequence). With V trimmed by 5 bases and J by 4 bases, 8 bases remained unmatched.

The chain combines TRBV4-1 with TRBJ1-5; the D gene is possibly TRBD1 (5 bases). The V end lost 3 bases, the J end lost 4 bases, and 16 bases lay between the germline ends. Germline V gene lookup returns CDR1 MGHRA and CDR2 YSYEKL. This CDR3 region has 16 residues. The CDR3 reads CASSHQNRDRNQPQHF. In nucleotides, the CDR3 is TGCGCCAGCAGCCACCAGAACCGGGACCGTAATCAGCCCCAGCATTTT.

The rearrangement joins TRBV20-1 to TRBJ1-2; D not resolved. V gave up 1 base and J gave up 7 bases, with 13 bases separating them. Germline CDR1 is DFQATT and CDR2 is SNEGSKA (reference sequence). This CDR3 contains 13 residues. The CDR3 nucleotides read TGCAGTGCTAGAGGAATAACCCGGACTGGCTACACCTTC. Translated: CSARGITRTGYTF.

This clonotype was recorded many times. This sequence joins TRBV10-3 and TRBJ2-5; D might be TRBD2 (5 bases). The V gene's germline CDR1 is ENHRY and CDR2 SYGVKD. This CDR3 has 14 amino acids. Trimming removed 2 bases from V and 2 bases from J, with 9 bases in between. The CDR3 region is CAISERGTQETQYF. The CDR3 DNA reads TGTGCCATCAGTGAGCGGGGTACTCAAGAGACCCAGTACTTC.

This clonotype was observed many times. This chain uses TRBV28 with TRBJ2-7; 11 bases map to TRBD2. The V gene end was trimmed by 2 bases and the J gene end by 2 bases; junction bases not matched to a gene: 5. Germline-derived CDR1 and CDR2 are MDHEN and SYDVKM. The CDR3 spans 16 residues. Here the CDR3 DNA reads TGTGCCAGCAGTTTACCCGGGACTAGCGGAACCTACGAGCAGTACTTC. It translates to CASSLPGTSGTYEQYF.

The table lists this clonotype with many counts. This sequence joins TRBV7-9 and TRBJ2-3, with a possible D match to TRBD2 (5 bases). This CDR3 is 17 amino acids long. Trimming removed 4 bases at V and 0 bases at J, with 17 bases between. CDR1 is SEHNR and CDR2 is FQNEAQ in the germline V gene (reference sequence). Here the CDR3 reads CASSYFEGVTSTDTQYF. As DNA, the CDR3 is TGTGCCAGCAGCTACTTCGAGGGAGTCACTAGCACAGATACGCAGTATTTT.

This clonotype was recorded many times. The rearrangement links TRBV5-1 to TRBJ2-7, with TRBD2 matching over 15 bases. Germline CDR1 reads SGHRS; CDR2 reads YFSETQ. With 3 bases clipped from V and 5 bases from J, the junction kept 6 bases outside the gene matches. The CDR3 runs to 16 residues. The CDR3 DNA reads as TGCGCCAGCAGCTCCCGGACTAGCGGGAGGGCCCACGAGCAGTACTTC. This encodes CASSSRTSGRAHEQYF. Full variable domain (remainder filled in from reference TRBV5-1 and TRBJ2-7): KAGVTQTPRYLIKTRGQQVTLSCSPISGHRSVSWYQQTPGQGLQFLFEYFSETQRNKGNFPGRFSGRQFSNSRSEMNVSTLELGDSALYLCASSSRTSGRAHEQYFGPGTRLTVT.

This clonotype came up many times. The rearrangement links TRBV28 to TRBJ1-3; no firm D call. The length of the CDR3 is 15 residues. The germline V and J ends were trimmed by 9 bases and 0 bases, with 15 bases remaining between them. CDR1 MDHEN and CDR2 SYDVKM come from the germline V gene. The CDR3 sequence: CASYLRGVSGNTIYF. DNA of the CDR3: TGTGCCAGTTACCTTCGTGGGGTCTCTGGAAACACCATATATTTT.

This clonotype was recorded many times. The chain recombines TRBV28 with TRBJ2-7, with TRBD1 matching over 9 bases. J was trimmed by 6 bases and V by 6 bases; bases with no gene match: 3. Germline values: CDR1 MDHEN, CDR2 SYDVKM. The CDR3 has 12 residues. Here the CDR3 DNA reads TGTGCCAGCAGGTCGGACAGGGGCGAGCAGTACTTC. As protein: CASRSDRGEQYF.

This clonotype was counted at least ten times. The V call is TRBV6-5, the J call TRBJ1-1; D is unclear. The V end lost 4 bases, the J end lost 0 bases, and 12 bases lay between the germline ends. CDR1 is MNHEY and CDR2 is SVGAGI in the germline V gene. This CDR3 is 15 amino acids long. CDR3 protein: CASSSYSPMNTEAFF. DNA of the CDR3: TGTGCCAGCAGTTCGTACAGTCCCATGAACACTGAAGCTTTCTTT.

The chain has TRBV3-1 and TRBJ2-1; 8 bases map to TRBD2. Germline V gives CDR1 LGHDT, CDR2 YNNKEL (reference sequence). V was pared by 0 bases and J by 3 bases, with 4 bases of the junction left unmatched. The CDR3 totals 16 residues. DNA of the CDR3: TGTGCCAGCAGCCAAGACGTACGGGGGGGCTACAATGAGCAGTTCTTC. Its protein product is CASSQDVRGGYNEQFF.

This clonotype was recorded a few times. V and J are TRBV12-5 and TRBJ2-7; 15 positions agree with TRBD2. The germline CDR1 and CDR2 sequences are LGHNT and FRNRAP. This CDR3 is built from 18 residues. The V segment lost 6 bases and the J segment 5 bases; nucleotides outside the gene matches: 14. The chain's CDR3 is CASGHTGLAGGPFHEQYF. For the CDR3, the DNA is TGTGCTAGTGGCCATACCGGACTAGCGGGAGGGCCTTTCCACGAGCAGTACTTC.

This clonotype was picked up a small number of times. V is TRBV4-1 and J is TRBJ2-2, with D perhaps matching TRBD2 (6 bases). Germline V gives CDR1 MGHRA, CDR2 YSYEKL. The CDR3 length is 18 residues. V gave up 2 bases and J gave up 3 bases, with 19 bases separating them. CDR3 bases: TGCGCCAGCAGCCAAAAGGGTGGTAGCGGATCCCACACCGGGGAGCTGTTTTTT. Its protein product is CASSQKGGSGSHTGELFF.